This TCR beta chain was profiled in a study of T cells in Graves' hyperthyroidism and ophthalmopathy. Regarding the study as a whole: A 13 V-J signature model discriminated ophthalmopathy versus stable hyperthyroidism.

The TCR beta CDR3 regions underwent amplification using RNA transcripts as the source. The primer set for the first-round RT-PCR of the TCR CDR3 was HTBI. One entry per CDR3 protein results from TCRdb running MiXCR on the multiplex PCR reads. The repertoire holds under 700,000 distinct CDR3 sequences, roughly 46% seen once, with 8.2% in the top ten. This clonotype was picked up a small number of times. Its antigen is unidentified. Germline V gene lookup returns CDR1 SQVTM and CDR2 ANQGSEA. This CDR3 has 13 amino acids. The V and J ends lost 6 bases and 5 bases, in that order; junction bases with no gene match: 7.

This TCR was recovered from a woman aged 18-29 years with Graves' hyperthyroidism. The sample taken for sequencing was peripheral blood or thyroid tissue (not recorded which). The chain couples TRBV29-1 to TRBJ2-5; 9 bases align to TRBD1. The CDR3, as DNA: TGCAGCGTCAGGACAGGGGATGGGGAGACCCAGTACTTC. The encoded protein is CSVRTGDGETQYF.